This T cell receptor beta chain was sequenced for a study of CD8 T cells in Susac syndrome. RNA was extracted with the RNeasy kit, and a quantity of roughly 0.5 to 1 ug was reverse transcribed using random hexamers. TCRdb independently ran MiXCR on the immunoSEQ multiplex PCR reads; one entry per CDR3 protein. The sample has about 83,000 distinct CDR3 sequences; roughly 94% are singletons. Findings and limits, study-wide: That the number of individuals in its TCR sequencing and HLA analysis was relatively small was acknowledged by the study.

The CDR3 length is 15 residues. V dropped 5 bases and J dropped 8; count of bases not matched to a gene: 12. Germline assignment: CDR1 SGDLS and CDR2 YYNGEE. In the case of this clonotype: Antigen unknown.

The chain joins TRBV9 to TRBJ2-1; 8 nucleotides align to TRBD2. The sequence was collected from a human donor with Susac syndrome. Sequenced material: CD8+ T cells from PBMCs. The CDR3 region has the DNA TGTGCCAGCAGTATTAGCGGGACCGACATACATGAGCAGTTCTTC. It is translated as CASSISGTDIHEQFF.